These 8 T cell receptor beta chains came from one sample sequenced in a study of cytomegalovirus exposure and HLA in healthy donors. Measured with immunoSEQ multiplex PCR; TCRdb has only the in-frame clones, and not every one. The data show 220,000 or so clones, with approximately 88% seen just once and more than 12% held by the top ten. Sequenced sample: PBMCs. These receptors all come from a woman between 25 and 40 years old in good health and CMV-seropositive.

The chain has TRBV27 and TRBJ1-2; TRBD1 is a possible D gene (5 bases). CDR1 and CDR2 (germline): MNHEY, SMNVEV (reference sequence). The ends were cut back, 7 bases at V and 1 base at J, with 16 bases in the middle. The CDR3 spans 15 residues. CDR3 loop: CASKGRDGFNYGYTF. CDR3 bases: TGTGCCAGCAAGGGCAGGGATGGCTTTAACTATGGCTACACCTTC.

The chain uses TRBV30 and TRBJ2-3, with 10 bases fitting TRBD2. V lost 1 base, J lost 8 bases, and 9 bases stayed unmatched. The germline CDR1 and CDR2 sequences are GTSNPN and SVGIG (reference sequence). The CDR3 is 15 residues long. This chain's CDR3 is CAWSGGSGRTGTQYF. The DNA of the CDR3 is TGTGCCTGGAGTGGAGGTAGCGGGAGGACGGGTACGCAGTATTTT.

The J gene is TRBJ2-1, the V gene TRBV5-6; either TRBD1 or TRBD2 may fit D (5 bases each). Trimming left V 5 bases short and J 1 base short, with 22 bases between. The CDR3 extends over 18 amino acids. Per germline, CDR1 SGHDT and CDR2 YYEEEE. CDR3 sequence reads: CASSESYGTGFSYNEQFF. The CDR3 nucleotides are TGTGCCAGCAGTGAGTCATATGGGACGGGCTTTTCCTACAATGAGCAGTTCTTC.

Points on this clone: At the DNA level, this CDR3 is encoded by other sequences in the same sample as well. The rearrangement links TRBV6-5 to TRBJ1-1; D is unclear. In germline, CDR1 is MNHEY, CDR2 SVGAGI. Trimming stripped 3 bases from V and 0 bases from J, with 5 bases between. This CDR3 region has 13 residues. This CDR3 is CASSYSLNTEAFF. The DNA of the CDR3 is TGTGCCAGCAGTTATAGCCTGAACACTGAAGCTTTCTTT.

The table lists this clone with a count of one. V gene TRBV27 combines with J gene TRBJ1-1; the D gene is possibly TRBD1 (5 bases). Germline CDR1 reads MNHEY; CDR2 reads SMNVEV (reference sequence). CDR3 size: 12 residues. Between the trimmed V and J ends, which lost 3 bases and 8 bases, there was a span of 10 bases. The CDR3: CASSLMGGEAFF. CDR3 sequence (DNA): TGTGCCAGCAGTTTGATGGGGGGGGAAGCTTTCTTT.

V gene TRBV5-1 combines with J gene TRBJ2-7; 7 nucleotides align to TRBD1. Unmatched junction bases numbered 5, after V lost 5 bases and J lost 0 bases. The CDR3 consists of 14 residues. Germline loops: CDR1 SGHRS, CDR2 YFSETQ. CDR3 nucleotides: TGCGCCAGCAGGTGGACAGGAGCCTCCTACGAGCAGTACTTC. Residues: CASRWTGASYEQYF.

CDR3 coding DNA: TGTGCCAGCAGTTTTACGGGCTCCTATGGCTACACCTTC. Translating gives CASSFTGSYGYTF. The genes are TRBV2 and TRBJ1-2; no definite D call. The germline CDR1 and CDR2 sequences are SNHLY and FYNNEI. V lost 5 bases to trimming and J lost 4 bases, with 11 bases between them. CDR3 size: 13 residues.

The chain employs TRBV5-1 and TRBJ2-6; D remains unclear. This CDR3 has 15 residues. With 3 bases removed from V and 0 bases from J, the gap between germline ends came to 7 bases. The germline CDR1 and CDR2 sequences are SGHRS and YFSETQ. CDR3 sequence reads: CASSSAVSGANVLTF. In nucleotides, the CDR3 is TGCGCCAGCAGCTCGGCTGTCTCTGGGGCCAACGTCCTGACTTTC.